This T cell receptor (beta chain) was found in a study of shared clonotypes between healthy human individuals. The CDR3 length is 15 residues. Germline CDR1 is MDHEN and CDR2 is SYDVKM. V was pared by 3 bases and J by 3 bases, with 12 bases between. Sequencing used immunoSEQ multiplex PCR; TCRdb keeps in-frame clones, though not all of them. The repertoire includes fewer than 130,000 clones, about 72% of them detected once, and approximately 25% sits in the top ten. A word on this clone: Antigen: not known.

Study-wide results and caveats: Naive CD4 clonotypes were shared across several donors at about 5.3%.

The donors were adults (healthy and HIV-negative) with no recent acute infections or vaccinations. Pooled CD45RO+ cells and CCR7-negative CD45RA+ TemRA cells made up CD8 memory. This receptor was identified in a woman aged 25 to 39 in good health. J is TRBJ1-5 and V is TRBV28; D unresolved. The material sequenced was memory CD8+ T cells sorted from blood. The sample's subset: CD45RO+ cells pooled with CCR7-negative TemRA cells. The CDR3 DNA reads as TGTGCCAGCAGTTTTCCGGGCGGACTCAATCAGCCCCAGCATTTT. The encoded protein is CASSFPGGLNQPQHF.